This T cell receptor beta chain stems from a study of cytomegalovirus exposure and HLA in healthy donors. The V segment lost 6 bases and the J segment 3 bases; nucleotides outside the gene matches: 3. This CDR3 is 14 amino acids long. Germline V gene data show CDR1 as MNHNY and CDR2 as SVGAGI (reference sequence). This clone was seen a few times. 60 Vbeta and 13 Jbeta primers were used in PCR. Sequencing used immunoSEQ multiplex PCR; TCRdb keeps in-frame clones, though not all of them. The data contain about 150,000 clones, 84% of them singletons. V gene TRBV6-6 combines with J gene TRBJ1-3, with 9 bases fitting TRBD1. The sequence came from a boy aged 2 to 9 in good health and CMV-seronegative. Sequenced material: PBMCs. In DNA form, the CDR3 reads TGTGCCAGCAGCAGACAGGGGGATGGAAACACCATATATTTT. Protein product: CASSRQGDGNTIYF.